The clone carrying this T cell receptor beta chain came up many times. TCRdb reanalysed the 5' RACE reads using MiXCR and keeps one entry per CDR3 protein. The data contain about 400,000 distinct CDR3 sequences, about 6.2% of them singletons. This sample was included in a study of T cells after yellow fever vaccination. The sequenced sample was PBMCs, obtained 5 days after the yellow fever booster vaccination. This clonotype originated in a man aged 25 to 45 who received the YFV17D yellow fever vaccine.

This CDR3 reads CASSALGTGVSQPQHF. The CDR3 bases are TGTGCCAGCAGCGCCCTTGGGACAGGGGTCAGTCAGCCCCAGCATTTT. The J gene is TRBJ1-5, the V gene TRBV7-2; the match to TRBD1 covers 10 bases. CDR3 size: 16 residues. The V gene end was trimmed by 5 bases and the J gene end by 6 bases; junction bases not matched to a gene: 10. Per the germline V gene, CDR1 is SGHTA and CDR2 is FQGNSA.